One and the same sample provided the 25 T cell receptor beta chains below, sequenced in a study of OX40 agonist ivuxolimab in advanced cancers. Using immunoSEQ multiplex PCR, the repertoire was profiled, and TCRdb retains in-frame clones only, with some absent. This table holds 80,000 to 100,000 clones, 92% found once. Sequenced here: CD4+ or CD8+ T cells sorted from blood, sampled in a trial of the OX40 agonist ivuxolimab. The source is an adult with an advanced solid tumor such as melanoma, head and neck, liver or kidney cancer.

V usage is TRBV7-3 and J usage is TRBJ2-5; D is possibly TRBD1 (5 bases). This CDR3 has 17 residues. Germline V lookup: CDR1 SGHTA, CDR2 FQGTGA. V shed 5 bases and J shed 3 bases, with 22 bases lying between them. The DNA for the CDR3 is TGTGCCAGCAGCCCCTATTTGATAGGTCAGGGTGAAGAGACCCAGTACTTC. Its translation: CASSPYLIGQGEETQYF.

This chain connects TRBV6-1 to TRBJ1-1; D may be TRBD1 (6 bases). From germline, CDR1 is MNHNS and CDR2 SASEGT. V was trimmed by 2 bases and J by 2 bases, leaving 12 bases between them. This CDR3 spans 15 amino acids. CDR3 protein: CASSEPAGANTEAFF. CDR3 DNA: TGTGCCAGCAGTGAACCCGCGGGGGCTAACACTGAAGCTTTCTTT.

Of note for this clone: The same CDR3 arises from other DNA sequences in this sample as well. The gene calls are TRBV5-1 and TRBJ2-7; D is uncertain. The germline V and J ends were trimmed by 1 base and 0 bases, with 8 bases remaining between them. The CDR3 runs to 14 residues. Germline lookup yields CDR1 SGHRS and CDR2 YFSETQ. CDR3 protein: CASSLQVSSYEQYF. As DNA, the CDR3 is TGCGCCAGCAGCTTGCAGGTGAGCTCCTACGAGCAGTACTTC. Together with reference TRBV5-1 and TRBJ2-7, the CDR3 gives the full variable domain: KAGVTQTPRYLIKTRGQQVTLSCSPISGHRSVSWYQQTPGQGLQFLFEYFSETQRNKGNFPGRFSGRQFSNSRSEMNVSTLELGDSALYLCASSLQVSSYEQYFGPGTRLTVT.

This clone was seen just once. The chain employs TRBV19 and TRBJ1-1; D gene uncertain. The V and J ends lost 7 bases and 3 bases respectively, with 12 bases between them. The length of the CDR3 is 13 residues. CDR1 is LNHDA, CDR2 SQIVND, per germline (reference sequence). The CDR3 spells CASTNAGYTEAFF. CDR3 nucleotide sequence: TGTGCCAGTACCAATGCAGGTTACACTGAAGCTTTCTTT.

The chain has TRBV19 and TRBJ1-1; a possible D gene is TRBD1 (5 bases). CDR1 is LNHDA, CDR2 SQIVND, per germline (reference sequence). The CDR3 spans 15 residues. V was shortened by 2 bases and J by 1 base, with 11 bases between the two germline ends. CDR3 in DNA: TGTGCCAGTAGTATACTAGCGGGGCGGAACACTGAAGCTTTCTTT. Translated: CASSILAGRNTEAFF.

This clone was detected once. CDR3 in amino acids: CASSPPEKRVEGELFF. CDR3 bases: TGTGCCAGCTCACCACCCGAGAAAAGGGTTGAAGGGGAGCTGTTTTTT. The gene calls are TRBV18 and TRBJ2-2; D is ambiguous. The CDR3 consists of 16 residues. Germline CDR1 and CDR2: KGHSH and LQKENI. V was shortened by 0 bases and J by 8 bases, with 16 bases between the two germline ends.

The J gene is TRBJ2-2, the V gene TRBV21-1. TRBV21-1 is deemed a pseudogene. This CDR3 spans 16 amino acids. Written as DNA, the CDR3 is TGTGCCAGCAGCAAAGTCGAGGGGATAGACACCGGGGAGCTGTTTTTT. This codes for CASSKVEGIDTGELFF.

This clone was observed a single time. The chain has TRBV4-1 and TRBJ1-2; TRBD1 agrees at 8 bases. The CDR3 is made up of 15 amino acids. Unmatched junction bases numbered 12, after V lost 4 bases and J lost 8 bases. In germline, CDR1 is MGHRA, CDR2 YSYEKL. CDR3 nucleotide sequence: TGCGCCAGCAGCCTGGGGACAGGCTTGGAGTTCGGCTACACCTTC. Amino acid sequence: CASSLGTGLEFGYTF.

This clone appeared once. The V call is TRBV7-8, the J call TRBJ1-2; D remains ambiguous. V was cut by 5 bases and J by 0 bases, with 10 bases left in between. The germline gives CDR1 SGHVS, CDR2 FQNEAQ. The CDR3 is 14 amino acids. In DNA form, the CDR3 reads TGTGCCAGCAGCCGAGACCCGGCTAACTATGGCTACACCTTC. Amino acid sequence: CASSRDPANYGYTF.

This sequence joins TRBV6-5 and TRBJ2-2; D possibly corresponds to TRBD2 (6 bases). V dropped 1 base and J dropped 3 bases, with 6 bases sitting between them. Germline V CDR1 and CDR2: MNHEY, SVGAGI. The CDR3 is 14 residues long. CDR3 region: CASSYWRDTGELFF. CDR3 sequence (DNA): TGTGCCAGCAGTTACTGGAGGGACACCGGGGAGCTGTTTTTT.

The table lists this clone with a few counts. This chain uses TRBV6-5 with TRBJ2-7; 7 positions match TRBD1. Germline CDR1 is MNHEY and CDR2 is SVGAGI. The CDR3 length is 15 residues. Trimming removed 0 bases from V and 4 bases from J; junction bases left unmatched: 6. CDR3 sequence reads: CASSYSNRGHYEQYF. The CDR3 bases are TGTGCCAGCAGTTACTCGAATAGGGGGCATTACGAGCAGTACTTC.

The chain is built from TRBV13 and TRBJ2-3; a weak D match, TRBD1 (6 bases). The CDR3 spans 16 residues. V was pared by 5 bases and J by 0 bases, with 15 bases between. CDR1 and CDR2 from the germline V gene are PRHDT and FYEKMQ (reference sequence). CDR3 amino acids: CASSIRTVSSTDTQYF. For the CDR3, the DNA is TGTGCCAGCAGCATAAGGACAGTTTCTAGCACAGATACGCAGTATTTT.

CDR3 region: CASSSNRAAYEQYF. CDR3 nucleotides: TGTGCCAGCAGTTCCAACAGGGCTGCGTACGAGCAGTACTTC. V usage is TRBV2 and J usage is TRBJ2-7; tentative D call: TRBD1 (6 bases). The germline CDR1 and CDR2 sequences are SNHLY and FYNNEI. V was cut by 5 bases and J by 4 bases, with 15 bases left in between. The CDR3 runs to 14 residues.

This chain joins TRBV5-4 and TRBJ1-4, with D maybe TRBD1 (6 bases). The CDR3 has 14 residues. V lost 1 base and J lost 6, with 10 bases in between. Germline values: CDR1 SGHNT, CDR2 YYREEE (reference sequence). Here the CDR3 reads CASSLTGRDEKLFF. The CDR3 DNA reads as TGTGCCAGCAGCTTGACAGGGAGGGATGAAAAACTGTTTTTT.

The CDR3 nucleotides are TGTGCCAGCAGCCTCCAAGAGACCCAGTACTTC. Translation gives CASSLQETQYF. This chain uses TRBV7-9 with TRBJ2-5, with no clear D. The germline V gene encodes CDR1 SEHNR and CDR2 FQNEAQ (reference sequence). This CDR3 has 11 amino acids. V was trimmed by 5 bases and J by 1 base, leaving 2 bases between them.

This clone showed up just once. V usage is TRBV6-1 and J usage is TRBJ2-7; the D is unclear. V lost 5 bases and J 2 bases, leaving 10 bases between the germline ends. Germline CDR1 MNHNS, CDR2 SASEGT. This CDR3 has 13 amino acids. The CDR3 sequence is CASSLKTTYEQYF. CDR3 DNA: TGTGCCAGCAGTCTCAAGACAACCTACGAGCAGTACTTC.

This CDR3 reads CASSTGGNTEAFF. The CDR3 DNA follows: TGTGCCAGTAGCACAGGGGGGAACACTGAAGCTTTCTTT. The chain uses TRBV19 and TRBJ1-1; 8 bases match TRBD1. V trimming: 6 bases; J trimming: 1 base; junction bases outside the gene matches: 1. This CDR3 has 13 amino acids. Germline V gene data show CDR1 as LNHDA and CDR2 as SQIVND (reference sequence).

The chain uses TRBV18 and TRBJ2-1; D gene uncertain. Germline values: CDR1 KGHSH, CDR2 LQKENI. Trimming cost V 2 bases and J 5 bases, with 10 bases left between them. The CDR3 runs 14 residues. The CDR3 region has the DNA TGTGCCAGCTCACCAAATCCGCCGAACAATGAGCAGTTCTTC. Translating gives CASSPNPPNNEQFF.

This clone occurred once. The gene calls are TRBV5-1 and TRBJ2-5; 8 nucleotides agree with TRBD2. Germline lookup yields CDR1 SGHRS and CDR2 YFSETQ. This CDR3 spans 17 amino acids. V lost 1 base and J lost 5; bases outside the gene matches: 13. For the CDR3, the DNA is TGCGCCAGCAGCTTGTCCCCTCATAGCCCGGGGGGGGAGACCCAGTACTTC. Translation gives CASSLSPHSPGGETQYF.

This CDR3 is CASSSPLLGYTF. In DNA form, the CDR3 reads TGTGCCAGCAGCTCCCCCCTCTTAGGCTACACCTTC. This chain uses TRBV5-4 with TRBJ1-2; no firm D call. The V gene's germline CDR1 is SGHNT and CDR2 YYREEE (reference sequence). CDR3 length: 12 residues. Trimming stripped 3 bases from V and 8 bases from J, with 11 bases between.

The chain links TRBV18 to TRBJ1-1; D may be TRBD1 (5 bases). Germline CDR1 reads KGHSH; CDR2 reads LQKENI. This CDR3 is built from 13 residues. V was shortened by 3 bases and J by 3 bases, with 8 bases between the two germline ends. CDR3 bases: TGTGCCAGCTCACCGTTACAGGACACTGAAGCTTTCTTT. Translated: CASSPLQDTEAFF.

The V call is TRBV27, the J call TRBJ2-5; D may be TRBD1 (6 bases). CDR1 MNHEY and CDR2 SMNVEV come from the germline V gene (reference sequence). The CDR3 is 13 residues long. With 9 bases removed from V and 1 base from J, the gap between germline ends came to 12 bases. The CDR3 nucleotides read TGTGCCAGTAGACCAGGGGTCCAAGAGACCCAGTACTTC. Residues: CASRPGVQETQYF.

The gene calls are TRBV19 and TRBJ2-7; perhaps TRBD1 as D (6 bases). This CDR3 contains 14 residues. The V and J ends lost 6 bases and 7 bases respectively, with 19 bases between them. Per the germline V gene, CDR1 is LNHDA and CDR2 is SQIVND (reference sequence). CDR3 sequence (DNA): TGTGCCAGTAGCCCTACCGCAGGGGATCGGGAGCAGTACTTC. Translation: CASSPTAGDREQYF.

V gene TRBV11-3 combines with J gene TRBJ2-2, with 13 positions matching TRBD2. Germline V gene sequence: CDR1 SGHNT, CDR2 YENEEA. The CDR3 loop spans 16 amino acids. With 5 bases clipped from V and 7 bases from J, the junction kept 7 bases outside the gene matches. The CDR3 sequence: CASSPGTSGISGELFF. In DNA, the CDR3 is TGTGCCAGCAGCCCAGGGACTAGCGGGATTAGCGGGGAGCTGTTTTTT.

The CDR3 sequence is CASSSTGMDYGYTF. The CDR3, as DNA: TGTGCCAGCAGCTCGACAGGGATGGACTATGGCTACACCTTC. The J gene is TRBJ1-2, the V gene TRBV5-8, with 7 positions matching TRBD1. V shed 3 bases and J 3 bases; nucleotides not matched to a gene: 5. From germline, CDR1 is SGHTS and CDR2 YDEGEE. CDR3 length: 14 residues.